This is a list of T cell receptor beta chains from one sample in a study of cytomegalovirus exposure and HLA in healthy donors. Assay used: immunoSEQ multiplex PCR; TCRdb lists only in-frame clones, some missing. The sample gives under 200,000 clones, approximately 70% of which show up once; approximately 2% is in the top ten. The sample taken for sequencing was PBMCs. All receptors come from a woman aged 25 to 39 in good health and CMV-seronegative. Both conserved end residues are part of each CDR3. The D gene is left open where the match is weak. Clone size is stated in some rows and not others, as once, few, many or a class when expanded.

J,D,size,V,CDR3,DNA
TRBJ1-6,-,-,TRBV5-4,CASSFDRNSPLHF,TGTGCCAGCAGCTTCGACAGGAATTCACCCCTCCACTTT
TRBJ2-4,-,-,TRBV25-1,CASSGALAKNIQYF,TGTGCCAGCAGTGGAGCACTAGCCAAAAACATTCAGTACTTC
TRBJ2-1,TRBD2,-,TRBV9,CASSVGSGGSYNEQFF,TGTGCCAGCAGCGTAGGAAGCGGGGGCTCCTACAATGAGCAGTTCTTC
TRBJ1-5,-,few,TRBV4-1,CASSPHSGDRGGQPQHF,TGCGCCAGCAGCCCACATTCCGGGGATAGGGGAGGTCAGCCCCAGCATTTT
TRBJ1-1,TRBD1,-,TRBV5-1,CASSLGQVVPNTEAFF,TGCGCCAGCAGCTTAGGACAGGTAGTCCCGAACACTGAAGCTTTCTTT
TRBJ2-5,TRBD2,-,TRBV27,CASSPPGGAGETQYF,TGTGCCAGCAGTCCCCCCGGGGGAGCGGGAGAAACCCAGTACTTC
TRBJ2-7,-,-,TRBV10-3,CAISGADKYEQYF,TGTGCCATCAGTGGAGCCGACAAGTACGAGCAGTACTTC
TRBJ1-4,-,few,TRBV29-1,CSVAQAPFNEKLFF,TGCAGCGTTGCCCAGGCGCCCTTTAATGAAAAACTGTTTTTT
TRBJ2-3,-,-,TRBV7-9,CASTGTDTQYF,TGTGCCAGCACCGGGACAGATACGCAGTATTTT
TRBJ1-5,-,few,TRBV27,CASSSRGSNQPQHF,TGTGCCAGCAGTTCGAGGGGGAGCAATCAGCCCCAGCATTTT
TRBJ2-2,TRBD2,few,TRBV19,CASSRTSGGRSNTGELFF,TGTGCCAGTAGTCGGACTAGCGGGGGGCGATCGAACACCGGGGAGCTGTTTTTT
TRBJ2-7,-,once,TRBV6-6,CASSHHEGRTGYEQYF,TGTGCCAGCAGTCACCACGAGGGTCGGACGGGATACGAGCAGTACTTC
TRBJ1-1,TRBD1,-,TRBV7-6,CASSRFTGDTEAFF,TGTGCCAGCAGCCGATTCACAGGGGACACTGAAGCTTTCTTT
TRBJ1-3,-,-,TRBV6-5,CASSYSGPRRANTIYF,TGTGCCAGCAGTTACTCGGGGCCTCGAAGGGCAAACACCATATATTTT
TRBJ2-2,TRBD2,-,TRBV7-9,CASSLGGLAVHANTGELFF,TGTGCCAGCAGCTTAGGAGGACTAGCGGTTCACGCGAACACCGGGGAGCTGTTTTTT
TRBJ2-7,TRBD1,few,TRBV27,CASSLGTGYEQYF,TGTGCCAGCAGTTTAGGGACAGGGTACGAGCAGTACTTC
TRBJ1-5,TRBD1,-,TRBV2,CASRTGGPISNQPQHF,TGTGCCAGCCGGACAGGGGGACCTATTAGCAATCAGCCCCAGCATTTT
TRBJ2-7,TRBD1,-,TRBV5-1,CASRSQGASDSYEQYF,TGCGCCAGCAGATCACAGGGGGCATCCGACTCCTACGAGCAGTACTTC
TRBJ2-1,TRBD2,-,TRBV4-3,CASSPSAGGPYNEQFF,TGCGCCAGCAGCCCCTCAGCGGGAGGGCCCTACAATGAGCAGTTCTTC
TRBJ2-5,-,few,TRBV5-1,CASSLGQTQETQYF,TGCGCCAGCAGCTTGGGACAGACCCAAGAGACCCAGTACTTC
TRBJ1-2,-,-,TRBV4-1,CASSQPQRGWGSGYTF,TGCGCCAGCAGCCAACCACAACGGGGGTGGGGATCTGGCTACACCTTC
TRBJ2-5,TRBD1,once,TRBV5-8,CASSLGQGISRTQYF,TGTGCCAGCAGCTTGGGACAGGGTATTAGTAGAACCCAGTACTTC
TRBJ2-1,TRBD1,few,TRBV29-1,CSVERDSSYNEQFF,TGCAGCGTTGAACGGGACAGCTCCTACAATGAGCAGTTCTTC
TRBJ1-1,TRBD1,-,TRBV10-1,CASSESRTGSTEAFF,TGCGCCAGCAGTGAGTCTCGGACAGGGAGCACTGAAGCTTTCTTT
TRBJ1-2,TRBD1,-,TRBV7-2,CASSPRQGADGYTF,TGTGCCAGTTCCCCCCGACAGGGGGCTGATGGCTACACCTTC
TRBJ2-2,-,-,TRBV11-3,CASSLSAFGVNTGELFF,TGTGCCAGCAGCTTATCTGCGTTCGGGGTGAACACCGGGGAGCTGTTTTTT
TRBJ1-1,-,-,TRBV7-9,CASSADSRNTEAFF,TGTGCCAGCAGCGCGGACAGCAGGAACACTGAAGCTTTCTTT
TRBJ1-1,TRBD1,-,TRBV2,CASRESVRDRGLVQLTGPEAFF,TGTGCCAGCAGGGAATCCGTCCGGGACAGGGGGCTTGTCCAATTAACTGGGCCGGAAGCTTTCTTT
TRBJ2-7,TRBD1,-,TRBV14,CASSPRDRGSYEQYF,TGTGCCAGCAGCCCACGGGACAGGGGGTCCTACGAGCAGTACTTC
TRBJ1-5,-,-,TRBV6-1,CASSEALGVRNQPQHF,TGTGCCAGCAGTGAAGCGCTAGGGGTGAGGAATCAGCCCCAGCATTTT
TRBJ2-3,TRBD2,once,TRBV30,CAWSVPSGISDTQYF,TGTGCCTGGAGTGTTCCTAGCGGGATATCAGATACGCAGTATTTT
TRBJ1-5,TRBD1,-,TRBV2,CASVQGASNQPQHF,TGTGCCAGCGTACAGGGGGCAAGCAATCAGCCCCAGCATTTT
TRBJ2-7,TRBD2,-,TRBV6-1,CASSERRLAALYEQYF,TGTGCCAGCAGTGAACGGCGACTAGCGGCACTTTACGAGCAGTACTTC
TRBJ1-4,-,-,TRBV30,CAWTRTRMGGEKLFF,TGTGCCTGGACTCGTACGCGGATGGGGGGTGAAAAACTGTTTTTT
TRBJ2-3,TRBD2,once,TRBV5-1,CASNDGTSITDTQYF,TGCGCCAGCAACGACGGGACTAGCATCACAGATACGCAGTATTTT
TRBJ2-7,TRBD2,-,TRBV27,CASSLTAGGGGYEQYF,TGTGCCAGCAGTTTAACAGCGGGAGGGGGAGGTTACGAGCAGTACTTC
TRBJ2-7,TRBD1,-,TRBV4-1,CASSQDPGGSYEQYF,TGCGCCAGCAGCCAAGATCCAGGGGGCTCCTACGAGCAGTACTTC